This TCR beta chain comes out of a study of radiotherapy plus CTLA-4 blockade in lung cancer. CDR3 length equals 18 residues. V was clipped by 0 bases and J by 6 bases; unmatched bases: 13. Germline V gene data show CDR1 as MGHRA and CDR2 as YSYEKL. The assay was immunoSEQ multiplex PCR, and TCRdb's table has in-frame clones only and misses some. The sample holds some 110,000 clones, roughly 80% seen once. This TCR came from a human donor with non-small cell lung cancer who had a partial response to radiotherapy plus ipilimumab. The source material was peripheral blood, sampled from a patient treated with radiotherapy plus ipilimumab. The V and J genes are TRBV4-1 and TRBJ2-5; 10 bases map to TRBD2. CDR3 bases: TGCGCCAGCAGCCAAGAATGGGGCCAGCGGGAGGGCCGACAGACCCAGTACTTC. Amino acids: CASSQEWGQREGRQTQYF.